This TCR beta chain was retrieved from a study of T cells in Graves' hyperthyroidism and ophthalmopathy. Participants, patients aged 18 to 65, had newly diagnosed hyperthyroidism with a duration under 2 months. Every diagnosis used clinical symptoms, serum thyroxine and TRAb, thyroid ultrasound and orbital computed tomography. Fresh peripheral blood, 10 ml, was the source of the PBMCs. V shed 4 bases and J shed 8 bases, with 16 bases lying between them. Germline loops: CDR1 KGHDR, CDR2 SFDVKD. The CDR3 runs 15 residues. Overall study results and limits: The model anticipated ophthalmopathy a median around 6 months pre-onset.

This clonotype has only a few counts. The antigen is undetermined. RNA transcripts were the template for amplifying TCR beta CDR3 regions. Using the HTBI primer set, a first-round RT-PCR was run on the TCR CDR3. In TCRdb, the multiplex PCR reads were re-called with MiXCR into one record per CDR3 protein. The table has a few hundred thousand distinct CDR3 sequences, more than 15% seen once. The V and J genes are TRBV24-1 and TRBJ1-4, with unresolved D. What was sequenced was blood. The receptor was derived from a woman between 25 and 40 years old with Graves' hyperthyroidism. In DNA, the CDR3 is TGTGCCACCAGTGACCGATTCTCCGGCCAGGAAAAACTGTTTTTT. It specifies CATSDRFSGQEKLFF.